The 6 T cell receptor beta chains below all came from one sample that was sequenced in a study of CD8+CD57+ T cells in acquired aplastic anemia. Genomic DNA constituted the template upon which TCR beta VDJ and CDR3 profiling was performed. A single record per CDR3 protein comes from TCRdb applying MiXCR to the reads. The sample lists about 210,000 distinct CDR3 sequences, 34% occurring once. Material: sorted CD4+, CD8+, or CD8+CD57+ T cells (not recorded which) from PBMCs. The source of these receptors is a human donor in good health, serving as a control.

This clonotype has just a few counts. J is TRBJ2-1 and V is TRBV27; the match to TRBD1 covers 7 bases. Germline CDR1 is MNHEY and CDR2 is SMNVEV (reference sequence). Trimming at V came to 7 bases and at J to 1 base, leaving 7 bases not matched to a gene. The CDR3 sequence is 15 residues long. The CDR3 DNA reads TGTGCCAGCATCCGACAGGGCGGTTCCTACAATGAGCAGTTCTTC. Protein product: CASIRQGGSYNEQFF.

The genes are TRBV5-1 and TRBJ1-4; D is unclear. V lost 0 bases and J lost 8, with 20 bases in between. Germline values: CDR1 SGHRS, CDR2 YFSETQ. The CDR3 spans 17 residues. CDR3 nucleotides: TGCGCCAGCAGCTTGGAGCCGTACACTGGGAGCTCCGAAAAACTGTTTTTT. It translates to CASSLEPYTGSSEKLFF.

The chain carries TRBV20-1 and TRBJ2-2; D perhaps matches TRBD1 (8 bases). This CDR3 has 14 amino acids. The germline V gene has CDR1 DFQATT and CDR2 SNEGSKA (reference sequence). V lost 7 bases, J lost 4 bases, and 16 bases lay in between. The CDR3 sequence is CSVTDREGTGELFF. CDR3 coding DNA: TGCAGTGTGACGGACAGGGAGGGCACCGGGGAGCTGTTTTTT.

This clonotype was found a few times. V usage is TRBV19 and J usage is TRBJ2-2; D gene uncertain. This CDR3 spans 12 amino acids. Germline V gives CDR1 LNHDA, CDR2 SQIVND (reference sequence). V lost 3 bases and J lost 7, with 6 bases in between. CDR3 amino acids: CASSILVGELFF. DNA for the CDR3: TGTGCCAGTAGTATTTTAGTCGGGGAGCTGTTTTTT.

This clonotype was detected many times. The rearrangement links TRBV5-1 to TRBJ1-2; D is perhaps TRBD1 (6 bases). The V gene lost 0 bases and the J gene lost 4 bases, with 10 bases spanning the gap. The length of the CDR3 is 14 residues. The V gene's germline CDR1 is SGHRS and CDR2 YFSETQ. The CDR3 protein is CASSLDAGAYGYTF. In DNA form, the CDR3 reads TGCGCCAGCAGCTTGGACGCGGGGGCCTATGGCTACACCTTC.

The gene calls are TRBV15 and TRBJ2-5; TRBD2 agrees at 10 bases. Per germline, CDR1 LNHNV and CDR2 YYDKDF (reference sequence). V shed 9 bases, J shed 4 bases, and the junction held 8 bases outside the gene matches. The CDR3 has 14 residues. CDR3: CATSRAGGGETQYF. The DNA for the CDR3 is TGTGCCACGTCACGAGCGGGAGGGGGAGAGACCCAGTACTTC.